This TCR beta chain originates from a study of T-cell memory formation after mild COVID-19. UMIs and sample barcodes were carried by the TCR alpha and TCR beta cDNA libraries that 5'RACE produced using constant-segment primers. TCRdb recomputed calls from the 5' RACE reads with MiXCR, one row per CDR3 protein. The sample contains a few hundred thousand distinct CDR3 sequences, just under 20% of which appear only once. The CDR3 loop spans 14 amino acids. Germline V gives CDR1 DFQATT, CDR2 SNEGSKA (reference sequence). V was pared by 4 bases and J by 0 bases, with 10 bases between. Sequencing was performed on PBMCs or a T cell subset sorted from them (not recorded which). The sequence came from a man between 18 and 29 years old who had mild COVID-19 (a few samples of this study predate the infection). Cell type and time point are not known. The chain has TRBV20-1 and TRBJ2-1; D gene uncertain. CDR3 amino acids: CSAKGRSSYNEQFF. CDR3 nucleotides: TGCAGTGCTAAAGGACGGAGCTCCTACAATGAGCAGTTCTTC.